This note documents a single T cell receptor (beta chain) sequence. Its antigen is undetermined. A much larger clone is a single base away; this may be a read error. This entry is derived from a study of regulatory T cells in long-lasting Graves disease. Study findings and constraints: Persistent disease samples used TRBV28, TRBJ1-2 and TRBJ2-5 preferentially. The study found persistent patients shared more public clonotypes (roughly 2,800) than new patients (around 870).

CDR3-region Arm-PCR and iRepertoire HTBI primers produced the TCR beta libraries. The authors' processing: Across samples, 60 or so TRBV and some 14 TRBJ segments were found. One entry per CDR3 protein, called by TCRdb with MiXCR from the multiplex PCR reads. Clone size and V and J calls follow TCRdb, not the original study. The sample lists 350,000 to 500,000 distinct CDR3 sequences; about 21% were seen once. The time point here: persistent/refractory GD, antithyroid drugs over 5 years with positive TRAb. Scientists built the TCR library using RNA that was extracted from PBMCs. Peripheral blood, 7 to 9.5 milliliters per patient, was collected in EDTA tubes. Germline V CDR1 and CDR2: SNHLY, FYNNEI. Trimming stripped 8 bases from V and 7 bases from J, with 11 bases between. The CDR3 totals 11 residues.

This clonotype originated in a female donor with Graves disease. This material consisted of peripheral blood mononuclear cells (PBMCs), taken when the disease was refractory, from a patient treated with antithyroid drugs. The rearrangement joins TRBV2 to TRBJ2-5; possible D gene TRBD1, 6 bases. CDR3 DNA: TGTGCCAGCCGGACAGCAGTGACCCAGTACTTC. Translated: CASRTAVTQYF. Together with reference TRBV2 and TRBJ2-5, the CDR3 gives the full variable domain: EPEVTQTPSHQVTQMGQEVILRCVPISNHLYFYWYRQILGQKVEFLVSFYNNEISEKSEIFDDQFSVERPDGSNFTLKIRSTKLEDSAMYFCASRTAVTQYFGPGTRLLVL.